The T cell receptor beta chain under discussion was sequenced for a study of early T cells in non-severe SARS-CoV-2 infection. Study in general: Unsorted whole-blood RNA was sequenced in bulk, leaving chains unpaired.

This clonotype was recorded many times. The target antigen is unknown. Germline V gene sequence: CDR1 MNHNY, CDR2 SVGAGI (reference sequence). Trimming left V 2 bases short and J 5 bases short, with 15 bases between. This CDR3 has 15 residues. Each single cDNA molecule received a unique molecular identifier. One entry per CDR3 protein results from TCRdb running MiXCR on the 5' RACE reads. The sample includes more than 20,000 distinct CDR3 sequences, 4.5% to 7% of them seen just once. Findings of the study overall: VDJdb matching favored anti-spike CD8 responses, missing private and CD4 specificities.

V usage is TRBV6-6 and J usage is TRBJ1-2, with D tentatively TRBD1 (6 bases). The sequencing input was whole blood. This TCR was recovered from an adult who was a healthcare worker with PCR-confirmed SARS-CoV-2 infection or an uninfected control (not recorded which). For the CDR3, the DNA is TGTGCCAGCAGTTACGAACCGGGACACAAATATGGCTACACCTTC. It encodes CASSYEPGHKYGYTF.